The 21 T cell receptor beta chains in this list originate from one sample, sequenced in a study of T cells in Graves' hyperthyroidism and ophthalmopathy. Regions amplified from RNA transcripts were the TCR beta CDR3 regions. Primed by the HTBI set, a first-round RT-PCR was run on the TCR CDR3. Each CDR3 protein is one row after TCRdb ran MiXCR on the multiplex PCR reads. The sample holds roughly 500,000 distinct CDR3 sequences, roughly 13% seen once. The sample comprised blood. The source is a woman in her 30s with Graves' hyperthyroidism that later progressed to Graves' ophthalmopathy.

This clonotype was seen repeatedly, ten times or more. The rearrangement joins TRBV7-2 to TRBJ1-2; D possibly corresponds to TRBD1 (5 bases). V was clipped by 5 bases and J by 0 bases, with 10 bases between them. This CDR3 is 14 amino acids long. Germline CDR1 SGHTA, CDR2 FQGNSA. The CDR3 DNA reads TGTGCCAGCAGCCAAACAGGATCTAACTATGGCTACACCTTC. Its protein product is CASSQTGSNYGYTF.

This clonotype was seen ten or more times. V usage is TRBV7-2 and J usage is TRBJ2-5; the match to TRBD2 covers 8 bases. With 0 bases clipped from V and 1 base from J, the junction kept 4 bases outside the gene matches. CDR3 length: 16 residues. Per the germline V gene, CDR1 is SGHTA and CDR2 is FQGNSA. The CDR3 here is CASSLAILAGQETQYF. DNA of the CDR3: TGTGCCAGCAGCTTAGCGATCCTAGCGGGCCAAGAGACCCAGTACTTC.

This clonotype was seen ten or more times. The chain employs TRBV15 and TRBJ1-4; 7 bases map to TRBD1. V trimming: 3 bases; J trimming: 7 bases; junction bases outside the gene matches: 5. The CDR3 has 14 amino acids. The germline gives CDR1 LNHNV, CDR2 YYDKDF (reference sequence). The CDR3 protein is CATSRNRGGEKLFF. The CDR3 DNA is TGTGCCACCAGCAGGAACAGGGGTGGTGAAAAACTGTTTTTT.

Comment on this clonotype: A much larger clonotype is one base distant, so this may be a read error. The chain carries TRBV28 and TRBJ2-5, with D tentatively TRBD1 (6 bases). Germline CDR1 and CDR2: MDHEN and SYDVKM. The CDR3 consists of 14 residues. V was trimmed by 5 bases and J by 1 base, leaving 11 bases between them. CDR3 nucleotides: TGTGCCAGCAGTGCGGACAGCTCCCAAGAGACCCAGTACTTC. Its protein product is CASSADSSQETQYF.

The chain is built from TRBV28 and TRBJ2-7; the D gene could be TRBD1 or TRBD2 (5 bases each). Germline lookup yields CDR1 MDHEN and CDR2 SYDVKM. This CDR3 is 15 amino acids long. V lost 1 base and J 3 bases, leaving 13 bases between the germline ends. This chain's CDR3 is CASSLSARGFYEQYF. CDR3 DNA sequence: TGTGCCAGCAGTTTATCGGCGAGGGGCTTCTACGAGCAGTACTTC.

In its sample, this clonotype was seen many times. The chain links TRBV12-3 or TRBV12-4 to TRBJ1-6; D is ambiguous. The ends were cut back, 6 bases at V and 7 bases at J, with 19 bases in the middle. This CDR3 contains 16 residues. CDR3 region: CASSQGSRNGNSPLHF. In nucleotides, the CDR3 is TGTGCCAGCAGCCAAGGATCCCGAAATGGGAATTCACCCCTCCACTTT.

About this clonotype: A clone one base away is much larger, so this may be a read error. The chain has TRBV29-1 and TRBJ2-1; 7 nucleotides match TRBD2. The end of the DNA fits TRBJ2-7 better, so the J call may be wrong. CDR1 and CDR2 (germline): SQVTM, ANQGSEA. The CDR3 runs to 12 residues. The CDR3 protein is CSVRAGDNEQYF. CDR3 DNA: TGCAGCGTTCGGGCGGGAGACAATGAGCAGTACTTC.

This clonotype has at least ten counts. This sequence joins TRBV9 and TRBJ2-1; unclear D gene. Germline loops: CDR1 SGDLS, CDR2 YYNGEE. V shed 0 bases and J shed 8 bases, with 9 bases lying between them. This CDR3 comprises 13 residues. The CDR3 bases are TGTGCCAGCAGCGTAGCTGAGCCCTATGAGCAGTTCTTC. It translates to CASSVAEPYEQFF.

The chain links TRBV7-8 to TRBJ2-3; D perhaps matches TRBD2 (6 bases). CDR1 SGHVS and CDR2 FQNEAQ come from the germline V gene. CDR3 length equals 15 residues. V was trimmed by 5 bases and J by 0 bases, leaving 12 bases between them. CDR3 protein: CASSVTGSSTDTQYF. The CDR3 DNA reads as TGTGCCAGCAGCGTAACCGGGAGTAGCACAGATACGCAGTATTTT.

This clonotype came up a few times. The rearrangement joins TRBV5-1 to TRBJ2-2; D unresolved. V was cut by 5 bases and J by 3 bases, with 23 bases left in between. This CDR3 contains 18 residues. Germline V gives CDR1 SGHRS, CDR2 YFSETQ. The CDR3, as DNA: TGCGCCAGCAGTTCCTCAGGTATTGAGTTGCGCTACACCGGGGAGCTGTTTTTT. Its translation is CASSSSGIELRYTGELFF.

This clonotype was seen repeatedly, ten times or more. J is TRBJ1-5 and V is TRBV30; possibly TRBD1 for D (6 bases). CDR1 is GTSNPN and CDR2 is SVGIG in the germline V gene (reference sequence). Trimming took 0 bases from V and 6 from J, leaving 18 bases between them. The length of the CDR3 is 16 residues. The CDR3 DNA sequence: TGTGCCTGGAGTGTCGGACCGACAGGTCTTGGTCAGCCCCAGCATTTT. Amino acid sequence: CAWSVGPTGLGQPQHF.

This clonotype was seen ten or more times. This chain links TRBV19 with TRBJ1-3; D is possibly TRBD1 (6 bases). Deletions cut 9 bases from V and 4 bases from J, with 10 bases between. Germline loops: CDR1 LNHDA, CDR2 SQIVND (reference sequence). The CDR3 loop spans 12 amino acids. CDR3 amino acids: CASQGPGNTIYF. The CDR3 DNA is TGTGCCAGCCAGGGGCCAGGAAACACCATATATTTT. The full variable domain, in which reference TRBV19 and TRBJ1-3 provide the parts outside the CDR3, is DGGITQSPKYLFRKEGQNVTLSCEQNLNHDAMYWYRQDPGQGLRLIYYSQIVNDFQKGDIAEGYSVSREKKESFPLTVTSAQKNPTAFYLCASQGPGNTIYFGEGSWLTVV.

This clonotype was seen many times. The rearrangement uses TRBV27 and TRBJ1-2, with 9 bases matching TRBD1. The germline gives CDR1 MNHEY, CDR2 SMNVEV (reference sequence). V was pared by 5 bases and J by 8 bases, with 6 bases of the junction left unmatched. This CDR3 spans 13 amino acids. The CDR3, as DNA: TGTGCCAGCAGTATCGGACAGGGGTCCGGCTACACCTTC. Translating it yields CASSIGQGSGYTF.

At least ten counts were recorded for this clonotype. CDR3 in DNA: TGTGCCAGCAGTTCGGGGGACTCCAGAAACACTGAAGCTTTCTTT. Translation: CASSSGDSRNTEAFF. This chain connects TRBV7-3 to TRBJ1-1; tentative D call: TRBD1 (5 bases). Germline V lookup: CDR1 SGHTA, CDR2 FQGTGA. V was shortened by 6 bases and J by 2 bases, with 16 bases between the two germline ends. This CDR3 comprises 15 residues.

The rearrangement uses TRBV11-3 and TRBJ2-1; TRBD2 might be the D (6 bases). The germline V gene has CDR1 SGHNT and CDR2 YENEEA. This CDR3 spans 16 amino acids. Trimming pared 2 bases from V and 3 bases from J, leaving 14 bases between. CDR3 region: CASSLPSAGGYNEQFF. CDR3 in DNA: TGTGCCAGCAGCTTACCCTCAGCGGGCGGCTACAATGAGCAGTTCTTC.

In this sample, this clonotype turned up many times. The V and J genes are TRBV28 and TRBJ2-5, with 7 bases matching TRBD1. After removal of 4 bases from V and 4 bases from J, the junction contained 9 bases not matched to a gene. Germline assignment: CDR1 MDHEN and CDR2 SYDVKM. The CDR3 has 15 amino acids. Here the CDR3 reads CASSSEGQTLETQYF. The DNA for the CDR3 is TGTGCCAGCAGTTCCGAGGGACAGACATTAGAGACCCAGTACTTC.

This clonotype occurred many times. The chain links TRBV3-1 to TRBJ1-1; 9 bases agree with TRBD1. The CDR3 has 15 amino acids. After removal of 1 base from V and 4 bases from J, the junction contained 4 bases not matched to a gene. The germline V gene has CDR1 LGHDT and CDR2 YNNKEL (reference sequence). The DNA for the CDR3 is TGTGCCAGCAGCCAAGGGACAGGGGTAGTCACTGAAGCTTTCTTT. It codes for CASSQGTGVVTEAFF.

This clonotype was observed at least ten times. The CDR3 DNA reads TGTGCCAGCAGTCTAGGACAGGGAGATGAAAAACTGTTTTTT. Its protein is CASSLGQGDEKLFF. The chain joins TRBV2 to TRBJ1-4; 8 nucleotides align to TRBD1. The CDR3 has 14 amino acids. V was clipped by 5 bases and J by 6 bases; unmatched bases: 5. Germline CDR1 is SNHLY and CDR2 is FYNNEI.

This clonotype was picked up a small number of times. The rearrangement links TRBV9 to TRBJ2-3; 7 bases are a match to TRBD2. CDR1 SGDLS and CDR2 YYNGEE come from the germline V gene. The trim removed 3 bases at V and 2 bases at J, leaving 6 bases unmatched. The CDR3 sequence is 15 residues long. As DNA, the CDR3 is TGTGCCAGCAGCGCGAAAGCGGGATCCACAGATACGCAGTATTTT. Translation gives CASSAKAGSTDTQYF.

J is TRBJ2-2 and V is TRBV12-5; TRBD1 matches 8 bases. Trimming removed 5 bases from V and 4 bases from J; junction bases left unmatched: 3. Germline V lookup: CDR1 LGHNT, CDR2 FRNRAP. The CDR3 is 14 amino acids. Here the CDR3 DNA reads TGTGCTAGTGGTCCCGGACAGGGCACCGGGGAGCTGTTTTTT. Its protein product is CASGPGQGTGELFF.

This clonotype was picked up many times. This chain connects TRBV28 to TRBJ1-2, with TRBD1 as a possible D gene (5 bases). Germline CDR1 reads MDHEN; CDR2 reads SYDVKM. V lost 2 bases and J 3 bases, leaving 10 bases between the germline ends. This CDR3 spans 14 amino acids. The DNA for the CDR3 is TGTGCCAGCAGTTTACTTGGGGCGGACTATGGCTACACCTTC. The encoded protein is CASSLLGADYGYTF.